The sequence of this T cell receptor beta chain was determined in a study of somatic mutations in cytotoxic T cells in rheumatoid arthritis. The wider study: Patient blood, which was peripheral blood collected as 30 ml EDTA, was drawn right after diagnosis and before any treatment started. Study-wide results and caveats: With advancing age, CD8+ clonality climbed in rheumatoid arthritis patients but did not rise in healthy controls.

Regarding this clone: Its cognate antigen is unknown.

TCRdb's table, derived via immunoSEQ multiplex PCR, lists solely in-frame clones and lacks some. The sample contains roughly 9,200 clones, roughly 73% of which appear only once. Isolating CD4+ and CD8+ cells involved positive magnetic bead selection on an AutoMACS. Their purity was then checked by flow cytometry. CDR3 length equals 14 residues. Per the germline V gene, CDR1 is LGHNA and CDR2 is YSLEER. V was shortened by 0 bases and J by 1 base, with 6 bases between the two germline ends. This rearrangement joins TRBV4-3 to TRBJ1-1; D remains unclear. Sequenced sample: CD8+ T cells sorted from blood. The receptor was derived from an adult with rheumatoid arthritis. The CDR3 DNA sequence: TGCGCCAGCAGCCAAGATCGTGGGAACACTGAAGCTTTCTTT. It is translated as CASSQDRGNTEAFF.